This passage covers 17 T cell receptor beta chains from one sample sequenced in a study of cytomegalovirus exposure and HLA in healthy donors (dated by TCRdb to 2017 to 2019). Libraries were constructed by the immunoSEQ multiplex PCR assay. For the multiplex PCR, a mixture combining 60 forward primers for TCR Vbeta segments and 13 reverse primers for TCR Jbeta segments was used. In its TCRdb copy, this immuneACCESS table keeps in-frame sequences only and misses some clones. Where compared with another copy, unresolved V genes explain less than half of these, and the others have no known cause. The sample table shows approximately 100,000 clones, and roughly 78% are seen once. 1.5% to 2% of the sample lies in the top ten. Material: PBMCs. The receptors were gathered from a woman aged 40 to 50 in good health and CMV-seronegative.

In its sample, this clone was seen a few times. Germline is not matched at one junction end, which may reflect a read error. The genes are TRBV7-9 and TRBJ1-1, with unresolved D. CDR3 size: 11 residues. Germline V gene sequence: CDR1 SEHNR, CDR2 FQNEAQ (reference sequence). The CDR3 loop is CSSSFGAEAFF. The CDR3 DNA sequence: TGTTCCAGCAGCTTTGGAGCGGAAGCTTTCTTT. Looking up the rest from reference TRBV7-9 and TRBJ1-1 gives the full variable domain: DTGVSQNPRHKITKRGQNVTFRCDPISEHNRLYWYRQTLGQGPEFLTYFQNEAQLEKSRLLSDRFSAERPKGSFSTLEIQRTEQGDSAMYLCSSSFGAEAFFGQGTRLTVV.

V gene TRBV27 combines with J gene TRBJ2-7; D remains ambiguous. V gave up 6 bases and J gave up 2 bases, with 20 bases separating them. CDR1 is MNHEY, CDR2 SMNVEV, per germline (reference sequence). There are 16 residues in the CDR3. The CDR3 loop is CASSSLVALHPYEQYF. The DNA for the CDR3 is TGTGCCAGCAGCTCCCTTGTGGCCCTCCACCCCTACGAGCAGTACTTC.

The gene calls are TRBV4-3 and TRBJ1-5; TRBD1 aligns across 10 bases. This CDR3 is built from 16 residues. Germline trimming cut 4 bases from V and 6 bases from J; bases unmatched to any gene: 9. CDR1 and CDR2 from the germline V gene are LGHNA and YSLEER. The CDR3 loop reads CASSPYRDRGPQPQHF. DNA of the CDR3: TGCGCCAGCAGCCCATACCGGGACAGGGGCCCTCAGCCCCAGCATTTT.

V is TRBV7-3 and J is TRBJ1-3, with TRBD1 identical over 8 bases. Looked up from germline, CDR1 is SGHTA and CDR2 is FQGTGA. CDR3 length: 14 amino acids. Unmatched junction bases numbered 3, after V lost 5 bases and J lost 3 bases. In nucleotides, the CDR3 is TGTGCCAGCAGCGCTACAGGGGGTGGAAACACCATATATTTT. It codes for CASSATGGGNTIYF. The full variable domain, in which reference TRBV7-3 and TRBJ1-3 provide the parts outside the CDR3, is GAGVSQTPSNKVTEKGKYVELRCDPISGHTALYWYRQSLGQGPEFLIYFQGTGAADDSGLPNDRFFAVRPEGSVSTLKIQRTERGDSAVYLCASSATGGGNTIYFGEGSWLTVV.

The rearrangement links TRBV15 to TRBJ2-3, with D hard to call. V lost 0 bases to trimming and J lost 0 bases, with 16 bases between them. This CDR3 region has 18 residues. Germline assignment: CDR1 LNHNV and CDR2 YYDKDF (reference sequence). The CDR3 bases are TGTGCCACCAGCAGAGACAGGCCAAGCTCCATTAGCACAGATACGCAGTATTTT. Translation: CATSRDRPSSISTDTQYF. Using reference TRBV15 and TRBJ2-3 for the parts outside the CDR3, the full variable domain is DAMVIQNPRYQVTQFGKPVTLSCSQTLNHNVMYWYQQKSSQAPKLLFHYYDKDFNNEADTPDNFQSRRPNTSFCFLDIRSPGLGDTAMYLCATSRDRPSSISTDTQYFGPGTRLTVL.

The DNA for the CDR3 is TGTGCCAGCAGTTTTATGGGTAGCGGGAAATCCTACGAGCAGTACTTC. This codes for CASSFMGSGKSYEQYF. This rearrangement joins TRBV28 to TRBJ2-7; 8 nucleotides match TRBD2. Germline assignment: CDR1 MDHEN and CDR2 SYDVKM. This CDR3 is 16 amino acids long. With 3 bases clipped from V and 1 base from J, the junction kept 8 bases outside the gene matches.

This chain uses TRBV9 with TRBJ1-3; TRBD1 might be the D (6 bases). Trimming cost V 3 bases and J 3 bases, with 19 bases left between them. The CDR3 is made up of 17 amino acids. Germline V lookup: CDR1 SGDLS, CDR2 YYNGEE. The CDR3 protein is CASSGQVSGLLGNTIYF. In DNA, the CDR3 is TGTGCCAGCAGCGGACAGGTTTCAGGATTACTTGGAAACACCATATATTTT.

V gene TRBV5-4 combines with J gene TRBJ1-2, with a tentative D call TRBD1 (6 bases). The CDR3 covers 13 residues. Deletions cut 4 bases from V and 6 bases from J, with 13 bases between. Germline V gene data show CDR1 as SGHNT and CDR2 as YYREEE (reference sequence). This CDR3 reads CASSAQGWDGYTF. In DNA, the CDR3 is TGTGCCAGCAGCGCCCAGGGGTGGGATGGCTACACCTTC.

The chain uses TRBV14 and TRBJ2-1; 12 bases are shared with TRBD2. CDR1 is SGHDN, CDR2 FVKESK, per germline. The CDR3 runs 18 residues. J gave up 6 bases and V 0 bases, and 9 bases lay outside the gene matches. CDR3 nucleotides: TGTGCCAGCAGCCAAGAAAGGGTAGGACTAGCGGGATTCAATGAGCAGTTCTTC. Its protein is CASSQERVGLAGFNEQFF. The variable domain in full, with the rest retrieved from reference TRBV14 and TRBJ2-1, is EAGVTQFPSHSVIEKGQTVTLRCDPISGHDNLYWYRRVMGKEIKFLLHFVKESKQDESGMPNNRFLAERTGGTYSTLKVQPAELEDSGVYFCASSQERVGLAGFNEQFFGPGTRLTVL.

This chain links TRBV5-1 with TRBJ2-1, with 8 bases identical to TRBD2. CDR1 SGHRS and CDR2 YFSETQ come from the germline V gene. This CDR3 is 16 amino acids long. The J segment lost 6 bases and the V segment lost 3 bases, leaving 11 bases of the junction unmatched. CDR3 sequence reads: CASSSPLAEPGNEQFF. For the CDR3, the DNA is TGCGCCAGCAGCTCCCCACTAGCGGAGCCGGGCAATGAGCAGTTCTTC.

This rearrangement joins TRBV15 to TRBJ2-1; TRBD2 aligns across 12 bases. This CDR3 is 17 amino acids long. V trimming: 9 bases; J trimming: 10 bases; junction bases outside the gene matches: 19. The germline gives CDR1 LNHNV, CDR2 YYDKDF (reference sequence). CDR3 region: CATTGDTMTSGRGEQFF. The CDR3 bases are TGTGCCACAACGGGGGATACGATGACTAGCGGGAGAGGGGAGCAGTTCTTC.

The CDR3 protein is CASSRTSGSLTDTQYF. Written as DNA, the CDR3 is TGTGCCAGCAGCCGGACTAGCGGGAGCCTGACAGATACGCAGTATTTT. The rearrangement links TRBV11-1 to TRBJ2-3; 13 bases line up with TRBD2. V was pared by 5 bases and J by 3 bases, with 5 bases of the junction left unmatched. The CDR3 sequence is 16 residues long. Germline-derived CDR1 and CDR2 are SGHAT and FQDESV (reference sequence).

The CDR3 is CASRTYPGGPNTEAFF. The CDR3 DNA follows: TGTGCCAGTAGAACATACCCGGGGGGGCCGAACACTGAAGCTTTCTTT. The rearrangement uses TRBV19 and TRBJ1-1, with a weak D call TRBD1 (6 bases). The V and J ends lost 6 bases and 1 base respectively, with 18 bases between them. The CDR3 contains 16 residues. Looked up from germline, CDR1 is LNHDA and CDR2 is SQIVND (reference sequence). Supplemented by reference TRBV19 and TRBJ1-1, the full variable domain reads DGGITQSPKYLFRKEGQNVTLSCEQNLNHDAMYWYRQDPGQGLRLIYYSQIVNDFQKGDIAEGYSVSREKKESFPLTVTSAQKNPTAFYLCASRTYPGGPNTEAFFGQGTRLTVV.

The chain carries TRBV5-6 and TRBJ2-7; D unresolved. Deletions cut 7 bases from V and 5 bases from J, with 22 bases between. CDR3 length equals 15 residues. Germline CDR1 and CDR2: SGHDT and YYEEEE. This CDR3 is CASQRLPNNGHEQYF. CDR3 DNA sequence: TGTGCCAGCCAGCGCCTACCCAATAACGGCCACGAGCAGTACTTC.

The chain joins TRBV9 to TRBJ2-1; 9 bases align to TRBD2. With V trimmed by 4 bases and J by 4 bases, 6 bases remained unmatched. This CDR3 contains 15 residues. Per the germline V gene, CDR1 is SGDLS and CDR2 is YYNGEE. The CDR3 DNA reads TGTGCCAGCAGCATTAGCGGGAGATCGTACAATGAGCAGTTCTTC. Protein: CASSISGRSYNEQFF.

V gene TRBV7-9 combines with J gene TRBJ1-2, with TRBD1 as a possible D gene (6 bases). Trimming stripped 5 bases from V and 3 bases from J, with 16 bases between. Germline lookup yields CDR1 SEHNR and CDR2 FQNEAQ (reference sequence). CDR3 length: 15 residues. The CDR3 coding sequence is TGTGCCAGCAGCCGGGGGGCAGGGCAGTACTATGGCTACACCTTC. The encoded protein is CASSRGAGQYYGYTF. Looking up the rest from reference TRBV7-9 and TRBJ1-2 gives the full variable domain: DTGVSQNPRHKITKRGQNVTFRCDPISEHNRLYWYRQTLGQGPEFLTYFQNEAQLEKSRLLSDRFSAERPKGSFSTLEIQRTEQGDSAMYLCASSRGAGQYYGYTFGSGTRLTVV.

This clone was detected only a few times. The genes are TRBV4-1 and TRBJ2-3, with 11 bases that match TRBD2. The V gene end was trimmed by 4 bases and the J gene end by 5 bases; junction bases not matched to a gene: 26. This CDR3 is 22 amino acids long. Germline CDR1 and CDR2: MGHRA and YSYEKL. In DNA form, the CDR3 reads TGCGCCAGCAGCCTCCCAGGTTGGGGGCGACAGGTTACTAGCGGGAGTGTAGATACGCAGTATTTT. It translates to CASSLPGWGRQVTSGSVDTQYF.